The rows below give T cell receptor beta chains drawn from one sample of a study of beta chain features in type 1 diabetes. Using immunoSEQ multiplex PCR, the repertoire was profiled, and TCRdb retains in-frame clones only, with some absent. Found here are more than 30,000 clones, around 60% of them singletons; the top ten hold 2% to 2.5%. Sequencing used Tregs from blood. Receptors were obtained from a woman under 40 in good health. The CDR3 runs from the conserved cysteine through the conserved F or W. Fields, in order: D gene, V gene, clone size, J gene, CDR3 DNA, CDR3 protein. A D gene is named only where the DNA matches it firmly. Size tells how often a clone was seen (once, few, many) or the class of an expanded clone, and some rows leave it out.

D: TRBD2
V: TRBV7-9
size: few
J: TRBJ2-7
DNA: TGTGCCAGCAGCTGGACTAGCGGGAGCGACGAGCAGTACTTC
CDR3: CASSWTSGSDEQYF

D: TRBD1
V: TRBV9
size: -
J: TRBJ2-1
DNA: TGTGCCAGCAGCGTAGAGGGCAGGGGGACCAATGAGCAGTTCTTC
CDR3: CASSVEGRGTNEQFF

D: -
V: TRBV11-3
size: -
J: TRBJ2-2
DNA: TGTGCCAGCAGCTCGGGCGGGACGACGAACACCGGGGAGCTGTTTTTT
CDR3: CASSSGGTTNTGELFF

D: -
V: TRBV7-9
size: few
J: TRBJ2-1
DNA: TGTGCCAGCGTACGACTTTCCCCCAATGAGCAGTTCTTC
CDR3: CASVRLSPNEQFF

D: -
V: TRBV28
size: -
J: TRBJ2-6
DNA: TGTGCCAGCACCCCTCTCCTGGGGGACTCATACGGGGCCAACGTCCTGACTTTC
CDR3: CASTPLLGDSYGANVLTF

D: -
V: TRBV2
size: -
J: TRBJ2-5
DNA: TGTGCCAGCAGTGATAACGTAAGGGGCGATGAGACCCAGTACTTC
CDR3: CASSDNVRGDETQYF

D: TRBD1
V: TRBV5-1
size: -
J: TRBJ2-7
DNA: TGCGCCGGCACCCCGGGACAGGGACGCGAGCAGTACTTC
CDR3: CAGTPGQGREQYF

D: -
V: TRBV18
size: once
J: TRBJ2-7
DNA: TGTGCCAGCTCACCAGCGGGCCGCTCCTACGAGCAGTACTTC
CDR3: CASSPAGRSYEQYF

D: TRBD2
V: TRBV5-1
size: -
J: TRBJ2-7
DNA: TGCGCCAGCAGCAGTATAACTAGCGGCGAGCAGTACTTC
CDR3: CASSSITSGEQYF

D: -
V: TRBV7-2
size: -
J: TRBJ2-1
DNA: TGTGCCAGCAGCTTGGTTAGCGGAGGGACCCTGAGCTCCTACAATGAGCAGTTCTTC
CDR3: CASSLVSGGTLSSYNEQFF

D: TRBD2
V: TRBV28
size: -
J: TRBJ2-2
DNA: TGTGCCAGCAGTTTCCGGGGACTAGCGGGTAACACCGGGGAGCTGTTTTTT
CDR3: CASSFRGLAGNTGELFF

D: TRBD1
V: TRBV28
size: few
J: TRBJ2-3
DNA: TGTGCCAGCAGTTTATTTCGGGACAGGACAGATACGCAGTATTTT
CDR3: CASSLFRDRTDTQYF

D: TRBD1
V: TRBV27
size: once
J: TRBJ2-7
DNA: TGTGCCACCTCATCCGGGGACAGAAGCTCCTACGAGCAGTACTTC
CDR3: CATSSGDRSSYEQYF

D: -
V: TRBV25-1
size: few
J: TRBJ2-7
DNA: TGTGCCAGCCGTCTCCGGGTCGCTTCCTACGAGCAGTACTTC
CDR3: CASRLRVASYEQYF

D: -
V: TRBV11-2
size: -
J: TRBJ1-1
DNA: TGTGCCAGCACCCTAATAGTAAACACTGAAGCTTTCTTT
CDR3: CASTLIVNTEAFF

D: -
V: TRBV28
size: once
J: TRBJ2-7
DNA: TGTGCCAGCAGTTCGAGTATATACGAGCAGTACTTC
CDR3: CASSSSIYEQYF

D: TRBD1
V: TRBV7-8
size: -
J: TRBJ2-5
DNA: TGTGCCAGCAGCCCGCGACAGGGGCTTGGCCAAGAGACCCAGTACTTC
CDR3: CASSPRQGLGQETQYF

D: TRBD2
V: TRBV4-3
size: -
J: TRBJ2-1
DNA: TGCGCCAGCAGCCAAGATCGGTTAGCGGGTGCACCCTACAATGAGCAGTTCTTC
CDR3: CASSQDRLAGAPYNEQFF

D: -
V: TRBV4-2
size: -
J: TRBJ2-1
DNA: TGTGCCAGCAGCCAAGATTTTGAGGGTATCGATGAGCAGTTCTTC
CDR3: CASSQDFEGIDEQFF

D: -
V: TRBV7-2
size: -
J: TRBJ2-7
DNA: TGTGCCAGCAGCTTAGCCGAGGGATTGGGCTACGAGCAGTACTTC
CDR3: CASSLAEGLGYEQYF

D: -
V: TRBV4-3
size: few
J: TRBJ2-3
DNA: TGCGCCAGCAGCCCCCGGATGGCAGGGTCGTTTGGAGATACGCAGTATTTT
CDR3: CASSPRMAGSFGDTQYF

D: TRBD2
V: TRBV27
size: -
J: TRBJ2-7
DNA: TGTGCCAGCAGTTTAAGAGCTAGCGGGAGCTACGAGCAGTACTTC
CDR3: CASSLRASGSYEQYF

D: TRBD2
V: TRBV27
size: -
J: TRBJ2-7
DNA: TGTGCCAGCAGCCCGGGACTACCCATTACCTACGAGCAGTACTTC
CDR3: CASSPGLPITYEQYF

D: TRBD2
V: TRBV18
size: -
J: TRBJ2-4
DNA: TGTGCCAGCTCACCCCTAACTAGCGGGTTAGCCAAAAACATTCAGTACTTC
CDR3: CASSPLTSGLAKNIQYF

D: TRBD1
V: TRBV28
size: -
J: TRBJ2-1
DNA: TGTGCCAGCAGTTTACGGACAGGGCTAGGCAATGAGCAGTTCTTC
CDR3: CASSLRTGLGNEQFF

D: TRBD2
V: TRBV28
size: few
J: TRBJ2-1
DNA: TGTGCCAGCCGGACTAGCATTTTAGATGAGCAGTTCTTC
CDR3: CASRTSILDEQFF

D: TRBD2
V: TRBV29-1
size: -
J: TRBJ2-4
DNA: TGCAGCGTTGTTGTACTAGCGGATTGGGACAAAAACATTCAGTACTTC
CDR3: CSVVVLADWDKNIQYF

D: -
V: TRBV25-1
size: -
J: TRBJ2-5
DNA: TGTGCCAGCAGTCCCCCAAGACCTTGGGGGCCAGGGGAGACCCAGTACTTC
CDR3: CASSPPRPWGPGETQYF

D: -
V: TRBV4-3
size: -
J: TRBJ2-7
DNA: TGCGCCAGCAGCCAAGAGTTACCCGCCGGGGAGCAGTACTTC
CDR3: CASSQELPAGEQYF

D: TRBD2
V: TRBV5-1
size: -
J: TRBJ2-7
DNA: TGCGCCAGCAGCCGAGAGCCGGGACTAACAATCTACGAGCAGTACTTC
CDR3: CASSREPGLTIYEQYF

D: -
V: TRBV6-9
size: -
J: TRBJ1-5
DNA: TGTGCCAGCAGTTCAGTAAATCAGCCCCAGCATTTT
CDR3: CASSSVNQPQHF

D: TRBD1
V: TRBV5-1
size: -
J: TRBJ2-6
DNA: TGCGCCAGCAGCTGGGACAGGGGAAACGTCCTGACTTTC
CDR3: CASSWDRGNVLTF

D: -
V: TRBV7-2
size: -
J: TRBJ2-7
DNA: TGTGCCAGCAGCACCGGACACAGCTCCTACGAGCAGTACTTC
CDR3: CASSTGHSSYEQYF

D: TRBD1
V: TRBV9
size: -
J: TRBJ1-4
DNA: TGTGCCAGCAGCCTATCCGGGACAGGGGTGTCGGGTGAAAAACTGTTTTTT
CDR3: CASSLSGTGVSGEKLFF

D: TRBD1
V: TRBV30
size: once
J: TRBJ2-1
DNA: TGTGCCTGGAGTGTATCCCGGACAGGGTCCTACAATGAGCAGTTCTTC
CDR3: CAWSVSRTGSYNEQFF

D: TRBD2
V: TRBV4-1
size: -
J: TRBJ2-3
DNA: TGCGCCAGCAGCCAAGAGGCGGGAGGGCGTCCCGATACGCAGTATTTT
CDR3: CASSQEAGGRPDTQYF

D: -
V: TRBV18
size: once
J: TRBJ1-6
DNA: TGTGCCAGCTCACCTGGGGGGGATTCACCCCTCCACTTT
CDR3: CASSPGGDSPLHF

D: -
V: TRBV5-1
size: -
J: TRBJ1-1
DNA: TGCGCCAGCAGCTTGGATAGGAACACTGAAGCTTTCTTT
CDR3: CASSLDRNTEAFF

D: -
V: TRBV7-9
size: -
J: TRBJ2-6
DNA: TGTGCCAGCAGCCCACAGGGCCTCGGGACCAACGTCCTGACTTTC
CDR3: CASSPQGLGTNVLTF

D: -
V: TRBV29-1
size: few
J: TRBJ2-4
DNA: TGCAGCGGAGGGCAGGGGCCCAAAAACATTCAGTACTTC
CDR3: CSGGQGPKNIQYF

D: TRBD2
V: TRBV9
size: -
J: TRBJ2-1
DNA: TGTGCCAGCAGCCCCGGGGGGGGATACAATGAGCAATTCTTC
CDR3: CASSPGGGYNEQFF

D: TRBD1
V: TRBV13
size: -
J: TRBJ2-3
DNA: TGTGCCAGCAGCAAAAGGGTCGGGACAGGGACAGATACGCAGTATTTT
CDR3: CASSKRVGTGTDTQYF

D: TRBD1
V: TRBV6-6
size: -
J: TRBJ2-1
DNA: TGTGCCAGCAGAACAGGGGGCAATGAGCAGTTCTTC
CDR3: CASRTGGNEQFF

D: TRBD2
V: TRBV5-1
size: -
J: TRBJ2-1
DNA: TGCGCCAGCAGCTCCCAATGGACTAGCGGCAATGAGCAGTTCTTC
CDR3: CASSSQWTSGNEQFF

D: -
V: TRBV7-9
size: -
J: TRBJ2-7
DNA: TGTGCCAGCAGAGGCAGTAGCTCCTACGAGCAGTACTTC
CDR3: CASRGSSSYEQYF

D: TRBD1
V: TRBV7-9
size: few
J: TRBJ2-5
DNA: TGTGCCAGCAGCTCCCCCGGACAGGCCTCTCAAGAGACCCAGTACTTC
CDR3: CASSSPGQASQETQYF

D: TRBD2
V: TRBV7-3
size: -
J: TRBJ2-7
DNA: TGTGCCAGCAGCCGGGAGGACGAGCAGTACTTC
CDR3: CASSREDEQYF

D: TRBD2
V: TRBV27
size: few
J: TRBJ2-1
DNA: TGTGCCAGCAGCTTTGAGCGGGGGGAGCCCAATGAGCAGTTCTTC
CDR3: CASSFERGEPNEQFF

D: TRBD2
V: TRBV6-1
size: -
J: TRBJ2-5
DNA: TGTGCCAGCAGTGAAGCGGTTAGCGGGAGGGCCGGCCTCAGAGAGACCCAGTACTTC
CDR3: CASSEAVSGRAGLRETQYF

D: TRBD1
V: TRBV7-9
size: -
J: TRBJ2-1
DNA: TGTGCCAGCAGCCCTCGCCGGGACAGCGATGAGCAGTTCTTC
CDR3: CASSPRRDSDEQFF

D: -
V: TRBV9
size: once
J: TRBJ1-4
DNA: TGTGCCAGCAGCCCGAGGGCGGTTTCTAATGAAAAACTGTTTTTT
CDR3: CASSPRAVSNEKLFF

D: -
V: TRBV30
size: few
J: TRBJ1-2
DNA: TGTGCCTGGGGGTACAGGGACCGCTATGGCTACACCTTC
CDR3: CAWGYRDRYGYTF

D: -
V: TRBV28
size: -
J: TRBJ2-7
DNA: TGTGCCAGCAGTTTGGGCGGAGGGACCTACGAGCAGTACTTC
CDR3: CASSLGGGTYEQYF

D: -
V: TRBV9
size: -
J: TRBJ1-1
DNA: TGTGCCAGCAGCGCCAGTACAGGGACTGAAGCTTTCTTT
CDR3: CASSASTGTEAFF

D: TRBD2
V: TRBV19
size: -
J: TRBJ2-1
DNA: TGTGCCAGTAGTATTTCCGCTAGCGGAGGATTTTCCTACAATGAGCAGTTCTTC
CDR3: CASSISASGGFSYNEQFF

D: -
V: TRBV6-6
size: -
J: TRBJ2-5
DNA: TGTGCCAGCAGTTACGTAGGAGGGCTCCAAGAGACCCAGTACTTC
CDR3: CASSYVGGLQETQYF

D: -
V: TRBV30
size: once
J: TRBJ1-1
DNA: TGTGCCTGGAGAGACACAGGGCACGACACTGAAGCTTTCTTT
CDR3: CAWRDTGHDTEAFF

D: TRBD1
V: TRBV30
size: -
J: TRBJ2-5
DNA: TGTGCCTGGAGTGTGGGGACAGGGGTATCTGAAGAGACCCAGTACTTC
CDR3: CAWSVGTGVSEETQYF

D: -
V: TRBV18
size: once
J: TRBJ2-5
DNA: TGTGCCAGCTCACCACTGGAGGGGGCTGTGTACTTC
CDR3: CASSPLEGAVYF

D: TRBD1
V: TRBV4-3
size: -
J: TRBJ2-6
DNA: TGCGCCAGCAGCCATATCTTTCCCTTCCGACAGGGAAGGACTGGGGCCAACGTCCTGACTTTC
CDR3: CASSHIFPFRQGRTGANVLTF